Each of the 6 T cell receptor beta chains below was sequenced from the same sample in a study of CD8 T cells in ankylosing spondylitis (dated by TCRdb to 2016 to 2017). Receptor amplification or capture employed 5' RACE. TCRdb names Illumina HiSeq 2500 as the instrument used. TCRdb handled the public reads itself, with Q25 trimming in fastp and clone calling in MiXCR, and kept productive beta chains. Duplicate CDR3 protein sequences are folded into a single record with the most common DNA and genes. The sample table holds hundreds of thousands of distinct CDR3 sequences, of which roughly 32% were seen once. The biggest ten clones account for approximately 4.4% of the sample. The sequenced sample was blood, either unsorted or a sorted T cell fraction (not recorded which). Every receptor here comes from a male donor with ankylosing spondylitis or in good health (not recorded which).

The CDR3 nucleotides read TGTGCCAGCAGTCCCCGACAGGGAGGTGGCACGGGTGGCTACACCTTC. Translating gives CASSPRQGGGTGGYTF. This chain connects TRBV27 to TRBJ1-2, with 7 positions matching TRBD1. Germline CDR1 reads MNHEY; CDR2 reads SMNVEV (reference sequence). J lost 7 bases, V lost 5 bases, and 16 bases had no gene match. The CDR3 covers 16 residues.

The chain couples TRBV28 to TRBJ2-1; D unclear. Germline CDR1 and CDR2: MDHEN and SYDVKM. The CDR3 covers 11 residues. The germline V and J ends were trimmed by 4 bases and 5 bases, with 3 bases remaining between them. Here the CDR3 reads CASSSNNEQFF. CDR3 DNA sequence: TGTGCCAGCAGTTCTAACAATGAGCAGTTCTTC.

Only a few counts were recorded for this clonotype. V is TRBV20-1 and J is TRBJ2-2; D is perhaps TRBD1 (6 bases). Germline V gene sequence: CDR1 DFQATT, CDR2 SNEGSKA (reference sequence). V lost 4 bases and J lost 12, with 15 bases in between. This CDR3 has 12 amino acids. The CDR3 bases are TGCAGTGCTACCCTAAACAGGGACCAGCTGTTTTTT. Protein: CSATLNRDQLFF.

The CDR3 loop reads CATSRDWVGLAKNIQYF. The CDR3 DNA is TGTGCCACCAGCAGAGATTGGGTAGGGTTAGCCAAAAACATTCAGTACTTC. This chain links TRBV15 with TRBJ2-4; D ambiguous. V was clipped by 0 bases and J by 0 bases, with 12 bases between them. This CDR3 has 17 amino acids. Germline V gene lookup returns CDR1 LNHNV and CDR2 YYDKDF (reference sequence).

Here the CDR3 DNA reads TGCGCCAGCAGCTTGGCCCCCACTAGCGGGGGCTTCTACAATGAGCAGTTCTTC. This gives the protein CASSLAPTSGGFYNEQFF. The chain carries TRBV5-1 and TRBJ2-1; 11 positions agree with TRBD2. Trimming cost V 0 bases and J 3 bases; bases outside gene matches: 8. The germline V gene has CDR1 SGHRS and CDR2 YFSETQ. This CDR3 is 18 amino acids long.

This clonotype was seen only a few times. The chain employs TRBV5-6 and TRBJ1-5, with 7 bases fitting TRBD1. Germline V lookup: CDR1 SGHDT, CDR2 YYEEEE. The CDR3 loop spans 14 amino acids. V shed 1 base and J 6 bases; nucleotides not matched to a gene: 4. In DNA, the CDR3 is TGTGCCAGCAGCTTGAACCCAGGGGGTCAGCCCCAGCATTTT. It specifies CASSLNPGGQPQHF.